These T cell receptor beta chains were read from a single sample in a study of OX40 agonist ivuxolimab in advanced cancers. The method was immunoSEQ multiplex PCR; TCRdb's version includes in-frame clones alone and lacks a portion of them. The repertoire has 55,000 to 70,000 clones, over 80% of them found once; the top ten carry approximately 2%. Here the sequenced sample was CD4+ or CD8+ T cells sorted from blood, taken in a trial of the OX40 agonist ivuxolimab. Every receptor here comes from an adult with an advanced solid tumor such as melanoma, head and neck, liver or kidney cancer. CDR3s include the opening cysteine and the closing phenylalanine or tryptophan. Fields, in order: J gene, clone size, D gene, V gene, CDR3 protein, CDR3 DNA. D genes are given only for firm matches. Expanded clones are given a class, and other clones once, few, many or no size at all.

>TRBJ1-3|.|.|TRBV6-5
CASSPTGFSGNTIYF
TGTGCCAGCAGTCCTACAGGGTTCTCCGGAAACACCATATATTTT
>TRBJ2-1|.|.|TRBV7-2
CASSLAADSGEQFF
TGTGCCAGCAGCTTAGCCGCCGACTCTGGGGAGCAGTTCTTC
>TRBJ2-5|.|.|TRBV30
CAWGGTPEVAQYF
TGTGCCTGGGGAGGGACGCCGGAGGTGGCCCAGTACTTC
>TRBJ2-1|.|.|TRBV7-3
CASSLTRDNEQFF
TGTGCCAGCAGCTTAACGCGGGACAATGAGCAGTTCTTC
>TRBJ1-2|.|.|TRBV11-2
CASTQDGLDGGYTF
TGTGCCAGCACTCAAGACGGCTTGGATGGTGGCTACACCTTC
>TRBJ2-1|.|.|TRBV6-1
CASRRGISSYNEQFF
TGTGCCAGCAGGAGGGGGATTTCCTCCTACAATGAGCAGTTCTTC
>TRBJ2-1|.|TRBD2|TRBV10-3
CATQVTSGSSYNEQFF
TGTGCCACACAGGTAACTAGCGGAAGCTCCTACAATGAGCAGTTCTTC
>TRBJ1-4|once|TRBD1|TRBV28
CASSVSGTGEEKLFF
TGTGCCAGCAGTGTCTCCGGGACAGGGGAAGAAAAACTGTTTTTT
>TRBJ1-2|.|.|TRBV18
CASSPQHLPDYGYTF
TGTGCCAGCTCACCACAGCATCTACCCGACTATGGCTACACCTTC
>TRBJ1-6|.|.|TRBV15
CATSRGVGAVSPLHF
TGTGCCACCAGCAGAGGTGTAGGGGCCGTTTCACCCCTCCACTTT
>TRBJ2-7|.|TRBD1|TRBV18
CASSPPQGETYEQYF
TGTGCCAGCTCACCCCCCCAGGGGGAGACCTACGAGCAGTACTTC
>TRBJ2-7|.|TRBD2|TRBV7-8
CASSPDSGRATYEQYF
TGTGCCAGCAGCCCAGATAGCGGGAGAGCTACTTACGAGCAGTACTTC
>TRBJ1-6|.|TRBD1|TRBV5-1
CASSSTDRGRGNSPLHF
TGCGCCAGCAGCTCAACGGACAGGGGGCGGGGTAATTCACCCCTCCACTTT
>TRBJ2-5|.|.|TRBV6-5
CATNKGAQYF
TGTGCCACCAATAAGGGGGCCCAGTACTTC
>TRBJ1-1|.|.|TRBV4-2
CASSQGGLAGANTEAFF
TGTGCCAGCAGCCAAGGAGGGTTGGCAGGGGCAAACACTGAAGCTTTCTTT
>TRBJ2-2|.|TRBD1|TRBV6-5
CARPTGLLNTGELFF
TGTGCCAGGCCGACAGGGCTATTGAACACCGGGGAGCTGTTTTTT
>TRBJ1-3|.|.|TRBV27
CASSLSGTFSGNTIYF
TGTGCCAGCAGTTTATCGGGGACTTTTTCTGGAAACACCATATATTTT
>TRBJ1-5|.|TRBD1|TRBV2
CASSWTGVEQPQHF
TGTGCCAGCAGCTGGACAGGGGTTGAGCAGCCCCAGCATTTT
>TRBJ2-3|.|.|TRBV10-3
CAISRQNEQYF
TGTGCCATCAGCCGACAGAATGAGCAGTATTTT
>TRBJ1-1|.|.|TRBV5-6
CASRAGFMDTEAFF
TGTGCCAGCAGGGCTGGGTTCATGGACACTGAAGCTTTCTTT
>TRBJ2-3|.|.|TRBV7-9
CASSVGTASTDTQYF
TGTGCCAGCAGCGTTGGGACGGCAAGCACAGATACGCAGTATTTT
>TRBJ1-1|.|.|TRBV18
CASSQNTEAFF
TGTGCCAGCTCTCAGAACACTGAAGCTTTCTTT
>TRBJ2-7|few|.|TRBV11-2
CASSQDGTYEQYF
TGTGCCAGCAGCCAGGACGGTACCTACGAGCAGTACTTC
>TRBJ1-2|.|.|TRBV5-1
CASSLEARNSDGYTF
TGCGCCAGCAGCTTGGAAGCTCGAAATTCAGATGGCTACACCTTC
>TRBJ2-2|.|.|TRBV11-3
CASSLDGGRGTGELFF
TGTGCCAGCAGCTTAGATGGGGGGCGCGGGACCGGGGAGCTGTTTTTT